Following are 23 T cell receptor beta chains from one sample sequenced in a study of T cell responses to AZD1222 COVID-19 vaccine. The data were produced by immunoSEQ multiplex PCR, yet TCRdb's version contains in-frame clones alone and is incomplete. The data hold 120,000 to 150,000 clones, with approximately 89% observed a single time. The specimen comprised peripheral blood, sampled 28 days after the second AZD1222 dose. These receptors came from an adult who received the AZD1222 COVID-19 vaccine.

The rearrangement joins TRBV7-9 to TRBJ1-1; no clear D. V lost 5 bases and J lost 2, with 9 bases in between. Germline loops: CDR1 SEHNR, CDR2 FQNEAQ (reference sequence). CDR3 length: 13 residues. Here the CDR3 reads CASSGWGNTEAFF. The CDR3 DNA reads as TGTGCCAGCAGCGGCTGGGGAAACACTGAAGCTTTCTTT.

The rearrangement links TRBV19 to TRBJ1-2; D remains unclear. CDR1 LNHDA and CDR2 SQIVND come from the germline V gene (reference sequence). This CDR3 spans 12 amino acids. Trimming removed 7 bases from V and 8 bases from J, with 14 bases in between. The CDR3 sequence is CASTSREGGYTF. CDR3 sequence (DNA): TGTGCCAGTACCTCTAGAGAGGGAGGCTACACCTTC.

The chain has TRBV28 and TRBJ2-7; D remains ambiguous. The CDR3 contains 15 residues. The germline CDR1 and CDR2 sequences are MDHEN and SYDVKM. Between the trimmed V and J ends, which lost 1 base and 0 bases, there was a span of 10 bases. Here the CDR3 reads CASSLSPINSYEQYF. CDR3 nucleotide sequence: TGTGCCAGCAGTTTATCCCCCATTAACTCCTACGAGCAGTACTTC.

This clone is a singleton in its sample. CDR3 nucleotides: TGTGCCAGCAGCTTGGGCGGGGGACTACGCGAGCAGTACTTC. Amino acid sequence: CASSLGGGLREQYF. The chain joins TRBV19 to TRBJ2-7; 7 nucleotides agree with TRBD2. The CDR3 is 14 residues long. Germline values: CDR1 LNHDA, CDR2 SQIVND (reference sequence). The J segment lost 6 bases and the V segment lost 9 bases, leaving 14 bases of the junction unmatched.

Only a few counts were recorded for this clone. The gene calls are TRBV4-2 and TRBJ2-5, with a tentative D call TRBD2 (5 bases). V lost 4 bases, J lost 5 bases, and 17 bases lay in between. This CDR3 region has 15 residues. Germline CDR1 is LGHNA and CDR2 is YNFKEQ. The CDR3 reads CASSREEGSVETQYF. The CDR3 DNA is TGTGCCAGCAGCCGAGAAGAGGGTAGCGTCGAGACCCAGTACTTC.

The chain uses TRBV15 and TRBJ2-7, with TRBD1 as a possible D gene (5 bases). The CDR3 consists of 14 residues. Trimming took 5 bases from V and 2 from J, leaving 13 bases between them. Germline CDR1 LNHNV, CDR2 YYDKDF (reference sequence). The CDR3 DNA reads as TGTGCCACCAGCCGAGCCAGGGCGACCTACGAGCAGTACTTC. Amino acids: CATSRARATYEQYF.

This CDR3 is CAWSRDRVGGYTF. CDR3 in DNA: TGTGCCTGGAGTCGGGACAGGGTGGGAGGCTACACCTTC. The chain employs TRBV30 and TRBJ1-2; 9 bases align to TRBD1. The CDR3 loop spans 13 amino acids. After removal of 2 bases from V and 8 bases from J, the junction contained 6 bases not matched to a gene. Germline V gene lookup returns CDR1 GTSNPN and CDR2 SVGIG (reference sequence).

The chain recombines TRBV29-1 with TRBJ1-1; the match to TRBD1 covers 7 bases. The CDR3 is 13 amino acids. Germline values: CDR1 SQVTM, CDR2 ANQGSEA. After removal of 6 bases from V and 0 bases from J, the junction contained 4 bases not matched to a gene. Here the CDR3 reads CSVGQLMNTEAFF. The CDR3 DNA is TGCAGCGTGGGACAGCTTATGAACACTGAAGCTTTCTTT.

The chain couples TRBV6-5 to TRBJ1-6; D is unresolved. V shed 8 bases and J shed 10 bases, with 9 bases lying between them. CDR3 length: 11 residues. Germline V gene sequence: CDR1 MNHEY, CDR2 SVGAGI. The DNA of the CDR3 is TGTGCCAGCGGGGAGGAATCACCCCTCCACTTT. Translation: CASGEESPLHF.

The V and J genes are TRBV3-1 (or the pseudogene TRBV3-2) and TRBJ2-7; no definite D call. CDR1 and CDR2 (germline): LGHDT, YNNKEL (reference sequence). Trimming took 8 bases from V and 2 from J, leaving 4 bases between them. This CDR3 has 10 residues. The DNA for the CDR3 is TGTGCCAGCGGGGCCTACGAGCAGTACTTC. It specifies CASGAYEQYF.

The chain joins TRBV7-8 to TRBJ2-1; 9 bases agree with TRBD1. Germline assignment: CDR1 SGHVS and CDR2 FQNEAQ. V shed 4 bases and J 5 bases; nucleotides not matched to a gene: 12. The CDR3 covers 17 residues. The CDR3 region has the DNA TGTGCCAGCAGCTCGCCGTTTAGGACAGGGGCACACAATGAGCAGTTCTTC. Its translation is CASSSPFRTGAHNEQFF.

In this sample, this clone turned up once. This chain connects TRBV7-6 to TRBJ2-1; TRBD2 agrees at 10 bases. CDR3 length: 14 amino acids. Germline CDR1 SGHVS, CDR2 FNYEAQ. V dropped 3 bases and J dropped 6; count of bases not matched to a gene: 2. The chain's CDR3 is CASSLGLAPNEQFF. The CDR3 nucleotides are TGTGCCAGCAGCTTGGGACTAGCGCCCAATGAGCAGTTCTTC.

CDR3 bases: TGTGCCAGCAGACTACTCCATAGCAATCAGCCCCAGCATTTT. Its protein product is CASRLLHSNQPQHF. The V gene is TRBV6-5, the J gene TRBJ1-5; D is unclear. V dropped 6 bases and J dropped 0 bases, with 9 bases sitting between them. Looked up from germline, CDR1 is MNHEY and CDR2 is SVGAGI. The CDR3 is 14 residues long.

The rearrangement uses TRBV6-5 and TRBJ1-1; weak D call: TRBD1 (5 bases). The CDR3 contains 13 residues. Germline CDR1 is MNHEY and CDR2 is SVGAGI. With 6 bases removed from V and 4 bases from J, the gap between germline ends came to 12 bases. The CDR3 DNA reads as TGTGCCAGCAGAGGAGGGGATGGCACTGAAGCTTTCTTT. Translated, it gives CASRGGDGTEAFF.

The sample holds a few counts of this clone. V and J are TRBV3-1 (or the pseudogene TRBV3-2) and TRBJ1-2; D may be TRBD1 (6 bases). Germline loops: CDR1 LGHDT, CDR2 YNNKEL (reference sequence). The CDR3 loop spans 14 amino acids. Trimming cost V 2 bases and J 4 bases, with 11 bases left between them. The CDR3 DNA sequence: TGTGCCAGCAGCCAACCCGGACAGTCCTATGGCTACACCTTC. Amino acid sequence: CASSQPGQSYGYTF.

The V gene is TRBV3-1 (or the pseudogene TRBV3-2), the J gene TRBJ1-2; 7 bases line up with TRBD1. The CDR3 has 19 residues. The V segment lost 0 bases and the J segment 2 bases; nucleotides outside the gene matches: 15. Germline CDR1 is LGHDT and CDR2 is YNNKEL (reference sequence). CDR3 coding DNA: TGTGCCAGCAGCCAAGAGCCCAAGGGGGACAGTTCCTTCAACTATGGCTACACCTTC. It translates to CASSQEPKGDSSFNYGYTF.

This clone has just one count. The chain uses TRBV19 and TRBJ2-7; TRBD1 or TRBD2 may be the D gene (5 bases each). Looked up from germline, CDR1 is LNHDA and CDR2 is SQIVND (reference sequence). V was clipped by 3 bases and J by 6 bases, with 36 bases between them. This CDR3 has 21 residues. CDR3 loop: CASSIGVWGPDPGRSPREQYF. The CDR3 DNA sequence: TGTGCCAGTAGTATTGGGGTATGGGGCCCCGACCCGGGACGATCCCCTCGCGAGCAGTACTTC.

The rearrangement links TRBV7-3 to TRBJ2-5; TRBD2 is a possible D gene (6 bases). The CDR3 loop spans 14 amino acids. The germline gives CDR1 SGHTA, CDR2 FQGTGA. Trimming took off 5 bases at V and 4 bases at J, with 14 bases between the two ends. The DNA of the CDR3 is TGTGCCAGCAGCCCCCTCGGGCGGGGAGAGACCCAGTACTTC. Translation gives CASSPLGRGETQYF.

This rearrangement joins TRBV6-5 to TRBJ1-4, with D hard to call. CDR3 length equals 15 residues. Germline V gene sequence: CDR1 MNHEY, CDR2 SVGAGI. The V gene lost 6 bases and the J gene lost 1 base, with 12 bases spanning the gap. The chain's CDR3 is CASSRRAGTNEKLFF. The CDR3 DNA follows: TGTGCCAGCAGCAGACGGGCAGGAACTAATGAAAAACTGTTTTTT.

The J gene is TRBJ1-6, the V gene TRBV11-2, with D perhaps TRBD1 (5 bases). Trimming removed 4 bases at V and 11 bases at J, with 15 bases between. The CDR3 runs 14 residues. CDR1 and CDR2 (germline): SGHAT, FQNNGV. For the CDR3, the DNA is TGTGCCAGCAGCTCGGCACGGGGGAGTCCACCCCTCCACTTT. This codes for CASSSARGSPPLHF.

The chain combines TRBV5-1 with TRBJ1-1; D unresolved. CDR3 size: 16 residues. Trimming stripped 0 bases from V and 7 bases from J, with 19 bases between. CDR1 and CDR2 (germline): SGHRS, YFSETQ. CDR3 coding DNA: TGCGCCAGCAGCTTGGGTCCTCCCGGGCCGACGGTTGAAGCTTTCTTT. It yields the protein CASSLGPPGPTVEAFF.

The chain combines TRBV24-1 with TRBJ1-1; D is perhaps TRBD1 (6 bases). The CDR3 sequence is 13 residues long. Trimming took 3 bases from V and 5 from J, leaving 9 bases between them. CDR1 KGHDR and CDR2 SFDVKD come from the germline V gene. The CDR3 nucleotides are TGTGCCACCAGTGATGGAGGGGGGACTGAAGCTTTCTTT. Protein product: CATSDGGGTEAFF.

J is TRBJ2-1 and V is TRBV19; D possibly uses TRBD1 or TRBD2 (6 bases each). The CDR3 is 13 amino acids. Trimming left V 8 bases short and J 8 bases short, with 16 bases between. Germline CDR1 LNHDA, CDR2 SQIVND (reference sequence). CDR3 loop: CASVRDGGHEQFF. The CDR3 coding sequence is TGTGCCAGTGTCCGGGACGGGGGCCATGAGCAGTTCTTC.